There are many counts of the clone carrying this T cell receptor beta chain. This sample's RNA came from whole unsorted tissue. This sample was included in a study of tumor and adjacent non-tumor tissue in lung cancer. Three rounds of nested PCR, following a modified ARM-PCR protocol, produced the TCRbeta library. TCRdb redid the calling of the multiplex PCR reads with MiXCR, one entry per CDR3 protein. This table has approximately 90,000 distinct CDR3 sequences, around two thirds appearing once. The origin of this receptor is a man between 65 and 85 years old with non-small cell lung cancer. Sequencing input: lung tumor tissue.

The CDR3 coding sequence is TGCGCCAGCAGCCAAGATTACACCATATATTTT. It yields the protein CASSQDYTIYF. V is TRBV4-1 and J is TRBJ1-3; D not resolved. The CDR3 sequence is 11 residues long. CDR1 and CDR2 (germline): MGHRA, YSYEKL. V was cut by 0 bases and J by 8 bases, with 2 bases left in between.